This T cell receptor (beta chain) was sequenced during a study of T-cell memory formation after mild COVID-19. From the 5' RACE reads, TCRdb called clonotypes with MiXCR, one entry per CDR3 protein. The repertoire holds 450,000 or so distinct CDR3 sequences, with more than 20% as singletons. This CDR3 contains 15 residues. Per the germline V gene, CDR1 is SGHVS and CDR2 is FNYEAQ. The ends lost 1 base at V and 7 bases at J; junction bases unmatched: 7. The sample comprised PBMCs or a T cell subset sorted from them (not recorded which). The rearrangement uses TRBV7-6 and TRBJ1-5; 7 nucleotides match TRBD1. The sequence was obtained from an adult woman who had mild COVID-19 (a few samples of this study predate the infection). Cell type and time point are not known. The CDR3 is CASSLVQGTGQPQHF. CDR3 DNA: TGTGCCAGCAGCTTAGTACAGGGGACGGGCCAGCCCCAGCATTTT.